The clone carrying this T cell receptor beta chain has just a few counts. No antigen is known for it. Expressed TCRB transcripts were sequenced, since all the RNA that had been isolated was reverse transcribed. An average around 3.3 million reads came from naive, central memory and regulatory T cell samples. Libraries were prepared by immunoSEQ multiplex PCR; TCRdb keeps only in-frame clonotypes and omits some of them. The top ten clones hold roughly 0.0097% of a sample with 400,000 or so clones, 10% to 15% of them seen once. This specimen comes from a study of beta chain features in type 1 diabetes. Whole-study findings and limits: Among patients with Type 1 diabetes, TCRB CDR3s were moderately but significantly shorter in every one of the four CD4+ subsets. Any role of HLA type in TCRB rearrangement remained unresolved here. PCR, the amplification step, might favor shorter templates, equally in patients and controls.

Sample: naive CD4+ T cells from blood. The clonotype was recovered from a woman between 18 and 29 years old with type 1 diabetes.

CDR3 protein: CASSLFRSSYNEQFF. In DNA, the CDR3 is TGTGCCAGCAGCTTGTTCCGCAGCTCCTACAATGAGCAGTTCTTC. This chain links TRBV5-6 with TRBJ2-1; the D is unclear. Germline lookup yields CDR1 SGHDT and CDR2 YYEEEE. This CDR3 comprises 15 residues. The V end was cut by 1 base, the J end by 0 bases, with 8 bases between. Complete variable domain (other parts from reference TRBV5-6 and TRBJ2-1): DAGVTQSPTHLIKTRGQQVTLRCSPKSGHDTVSWYQQALGQGPQFIFQYYEEEERQRGNFPDRFSGHQFPNYSSELNVNALLLGDSALYLCASSLFRSSYNEQFFGPGTRLTVL.